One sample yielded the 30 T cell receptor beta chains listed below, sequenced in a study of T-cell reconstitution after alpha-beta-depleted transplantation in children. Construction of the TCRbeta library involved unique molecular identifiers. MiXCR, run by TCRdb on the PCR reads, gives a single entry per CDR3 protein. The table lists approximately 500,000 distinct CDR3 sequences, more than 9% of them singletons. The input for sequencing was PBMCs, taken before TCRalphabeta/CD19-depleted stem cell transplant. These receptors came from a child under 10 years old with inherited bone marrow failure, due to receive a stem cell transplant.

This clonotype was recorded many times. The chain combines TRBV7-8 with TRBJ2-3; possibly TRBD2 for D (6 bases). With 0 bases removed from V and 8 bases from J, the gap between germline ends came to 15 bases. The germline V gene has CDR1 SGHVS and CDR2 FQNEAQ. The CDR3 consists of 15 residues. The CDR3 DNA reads TGTGCCAGCAGCTTAGCCTCGGGGGTGGAAGTTACGCAGTATTTT. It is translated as CASSLASGVEVTQYF.

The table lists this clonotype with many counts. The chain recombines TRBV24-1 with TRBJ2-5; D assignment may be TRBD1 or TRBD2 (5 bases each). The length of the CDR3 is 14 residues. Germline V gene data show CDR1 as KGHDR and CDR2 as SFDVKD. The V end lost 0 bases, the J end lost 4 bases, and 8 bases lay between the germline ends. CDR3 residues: CATSDLGGTETQYF. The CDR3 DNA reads TGTGCCACCAGTGATTTGGGGGGTACAGAGACCCAGTACTTC.

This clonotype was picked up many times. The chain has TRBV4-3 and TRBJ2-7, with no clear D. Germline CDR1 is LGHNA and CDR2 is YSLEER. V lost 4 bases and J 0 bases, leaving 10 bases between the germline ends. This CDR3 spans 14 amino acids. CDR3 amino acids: CASSRETRSYEQYF. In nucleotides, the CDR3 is TGCGCCAGCAGCCGCGAAACTCGCTCCTACGAGCAGTACTTC.

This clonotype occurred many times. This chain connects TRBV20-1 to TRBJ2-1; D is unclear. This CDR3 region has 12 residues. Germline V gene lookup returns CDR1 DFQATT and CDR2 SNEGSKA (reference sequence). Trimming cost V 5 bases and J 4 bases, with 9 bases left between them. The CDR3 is CSARNGYNEQFF. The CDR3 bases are TGCAGTGCTCGTAACGGTTACAATGAGCAGTTCTTC.

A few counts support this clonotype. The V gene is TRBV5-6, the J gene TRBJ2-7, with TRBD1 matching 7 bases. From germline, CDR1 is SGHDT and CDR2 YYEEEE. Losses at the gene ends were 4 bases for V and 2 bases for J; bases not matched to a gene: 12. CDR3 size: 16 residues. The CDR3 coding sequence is TGTGCCAGCAGCCGTACATCCTGGGACAGAGCCTACGAGCAGTACTTC. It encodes CASSRTSWDRAYEQYF.

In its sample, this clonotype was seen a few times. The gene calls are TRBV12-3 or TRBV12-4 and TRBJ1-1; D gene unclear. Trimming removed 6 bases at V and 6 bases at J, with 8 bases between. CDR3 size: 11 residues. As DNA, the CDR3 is TGTGCCAGCAGAGACTCCGCTGAAGCTTTCTTT. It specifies CASRDSAEAFF.

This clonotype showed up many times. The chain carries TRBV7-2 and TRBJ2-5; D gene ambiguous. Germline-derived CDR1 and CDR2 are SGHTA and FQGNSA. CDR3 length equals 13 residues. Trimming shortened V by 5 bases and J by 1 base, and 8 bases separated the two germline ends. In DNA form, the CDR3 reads TGTGCCAGCAGCATACCGCTCCAAGAGACCCAGTACTTC. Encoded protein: CASSIPLQETQYF.

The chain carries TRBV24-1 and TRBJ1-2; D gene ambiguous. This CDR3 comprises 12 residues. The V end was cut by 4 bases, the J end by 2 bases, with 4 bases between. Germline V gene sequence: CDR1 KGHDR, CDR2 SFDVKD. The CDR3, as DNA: TGTGCCACCAGTGAAGGAAACTATGGCTACACCTTC. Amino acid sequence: CATSEGNYGYTF.

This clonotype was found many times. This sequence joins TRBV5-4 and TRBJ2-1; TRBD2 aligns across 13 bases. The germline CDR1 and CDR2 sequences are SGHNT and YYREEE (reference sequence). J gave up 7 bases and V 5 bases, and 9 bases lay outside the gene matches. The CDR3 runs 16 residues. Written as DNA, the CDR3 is TGTGCCAGCAGAGTGGGACTAGCGGGACTCGTTAATGAGCAGTTCTTC. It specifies CASRVGLAGLVNEQFF.

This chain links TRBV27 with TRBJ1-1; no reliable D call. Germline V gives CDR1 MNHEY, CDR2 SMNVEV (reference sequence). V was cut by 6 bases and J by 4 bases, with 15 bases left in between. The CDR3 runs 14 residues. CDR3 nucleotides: TGTGCCAGCAGCCCCACGGGGTCCCTCACTGAAGCTTTCTTT. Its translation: CASSPTGSLTEAFF.

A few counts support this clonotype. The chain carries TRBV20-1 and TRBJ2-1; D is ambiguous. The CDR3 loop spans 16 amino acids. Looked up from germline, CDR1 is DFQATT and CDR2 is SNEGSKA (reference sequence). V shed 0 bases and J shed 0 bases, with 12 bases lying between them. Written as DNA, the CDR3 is TGCAGTGCTAGAGATTCGGCTTCACACTCCTACAATGAGCAGTTCTTC. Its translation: CSARDSASHSYNEQFF.

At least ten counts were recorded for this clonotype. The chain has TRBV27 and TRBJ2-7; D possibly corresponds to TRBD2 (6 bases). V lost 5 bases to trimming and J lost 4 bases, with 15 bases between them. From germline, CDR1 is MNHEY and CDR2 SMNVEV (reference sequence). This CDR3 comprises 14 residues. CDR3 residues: CASSPRLAQYEQYF. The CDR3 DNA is TGTGCCAGCAGTCCCCGGCTAGCGCAGTACGAGCAGTACTTC.

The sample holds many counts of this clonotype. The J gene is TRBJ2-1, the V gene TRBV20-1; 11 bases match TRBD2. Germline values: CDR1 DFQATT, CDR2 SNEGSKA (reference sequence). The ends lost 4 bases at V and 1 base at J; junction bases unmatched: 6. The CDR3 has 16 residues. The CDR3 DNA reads TGCAGTGCTAAGATTATAGCGGGAGGGTCCTACAATGAGCAGTTCTTC. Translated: CSAKIIAGGSYNEQFF.

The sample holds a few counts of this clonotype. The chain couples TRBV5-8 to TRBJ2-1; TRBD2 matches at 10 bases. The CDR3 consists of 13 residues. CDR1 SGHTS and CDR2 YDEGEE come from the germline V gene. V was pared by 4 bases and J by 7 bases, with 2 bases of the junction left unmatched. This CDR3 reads CASSPLAGNEQFF. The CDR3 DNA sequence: TGTGCCAGCAGCCCACTAGCGGGGAATGAGCAGTTCTTC.

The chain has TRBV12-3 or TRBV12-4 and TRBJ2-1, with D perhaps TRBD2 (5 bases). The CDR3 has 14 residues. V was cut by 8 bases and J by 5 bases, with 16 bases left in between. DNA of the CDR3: TGTGCCAGCTTCGGCGGCGGGCCTCACAATGAGCAGTTCTTC. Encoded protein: CASFGGGPHNEQFF.

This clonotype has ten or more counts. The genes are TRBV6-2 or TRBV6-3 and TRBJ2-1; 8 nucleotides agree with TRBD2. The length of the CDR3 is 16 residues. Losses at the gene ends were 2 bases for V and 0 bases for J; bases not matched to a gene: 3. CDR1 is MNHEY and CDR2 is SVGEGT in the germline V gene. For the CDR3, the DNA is TGTGCCAGCAGTTACGCCGGGACTAGCTCCTACAATGAGCAGTTCTTC. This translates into CASSYAGTSSYNEQFF.

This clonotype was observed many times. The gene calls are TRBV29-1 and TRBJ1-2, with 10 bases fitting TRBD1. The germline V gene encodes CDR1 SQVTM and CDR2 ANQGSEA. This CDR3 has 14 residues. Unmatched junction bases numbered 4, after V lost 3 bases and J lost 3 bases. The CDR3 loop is CSVDGTGEDYGYTF. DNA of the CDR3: TGCAGCGTTGACGGGACAGGGGAGGACTATGGCTACACCTTC. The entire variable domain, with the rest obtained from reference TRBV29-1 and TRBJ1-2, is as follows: SAVISQKPSRDICQRGTSLTIQCQVDSQVTMMFWYRQQPGQSLTLIATANQGSEATYESGFVIDKFPISRPNLTFSTLTVSNMSPEDSSIYLCSVDGTGEDYGYTFGSGTRLTVV.

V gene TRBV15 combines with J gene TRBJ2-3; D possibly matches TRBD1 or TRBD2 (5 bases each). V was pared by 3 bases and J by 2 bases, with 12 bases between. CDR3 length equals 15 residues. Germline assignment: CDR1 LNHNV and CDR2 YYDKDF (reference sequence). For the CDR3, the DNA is TGTGCCACCAGCAGGAGGGGCGGAATCACAGATACGCAGTATTTT. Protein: CATSRRGGITDTQYF.

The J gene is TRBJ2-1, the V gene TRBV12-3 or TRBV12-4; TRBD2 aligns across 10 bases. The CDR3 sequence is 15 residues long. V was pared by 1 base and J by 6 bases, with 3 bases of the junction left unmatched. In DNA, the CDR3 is TGTGCCAGCAGTTTAGGGAGCGGGGGGGTCAATGAGCAGTTCTTC. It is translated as CASSLGSGGVNEQFF.

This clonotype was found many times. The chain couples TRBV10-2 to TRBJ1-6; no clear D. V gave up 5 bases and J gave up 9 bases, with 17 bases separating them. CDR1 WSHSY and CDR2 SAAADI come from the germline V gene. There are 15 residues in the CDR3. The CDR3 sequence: CASSFAPHGGSPLHF. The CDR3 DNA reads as TGCGCCAGCAGTTTTGCTCCCCACGGCGGTTCACCCCTCCACTTT.

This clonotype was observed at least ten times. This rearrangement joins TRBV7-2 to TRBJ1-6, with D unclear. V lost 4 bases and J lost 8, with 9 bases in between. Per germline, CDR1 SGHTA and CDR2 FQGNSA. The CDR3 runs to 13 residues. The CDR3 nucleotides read TGTGCCAGCAGCTCCTCGTCATATTCACCCCTCCACTTT. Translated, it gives CASSSSSYSPLHF.

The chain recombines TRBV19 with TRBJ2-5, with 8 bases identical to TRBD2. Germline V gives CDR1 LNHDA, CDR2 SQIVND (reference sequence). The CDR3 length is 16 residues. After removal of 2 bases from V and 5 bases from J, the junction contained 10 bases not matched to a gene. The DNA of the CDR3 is TGTGCCAGTAGTATAACATCGGGAGGGCCGTTGGAGACCCAGTACTTC. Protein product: CASSITSGGPLETQYF.

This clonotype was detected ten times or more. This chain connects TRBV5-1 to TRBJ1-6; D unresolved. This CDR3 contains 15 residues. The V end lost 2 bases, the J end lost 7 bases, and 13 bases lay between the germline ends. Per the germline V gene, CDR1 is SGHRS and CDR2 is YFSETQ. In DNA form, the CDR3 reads TGCGCCAGCAGCTTTTCCGTTCGCTTCAATTCACCCCTCCACTTT. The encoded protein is CASSFSVRFNSPLHF. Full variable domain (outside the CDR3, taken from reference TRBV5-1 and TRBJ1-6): KAGVTQTPRYLIKTRGQQVTLSCSPISGHRSVSWYQQTPGQGLQFLFEYFSETQRNKGNFPGRFSGRQFSNSRSEMNVSTLELGDSALYLCASSFSVRFNSPLHFGNGTRLTVT.

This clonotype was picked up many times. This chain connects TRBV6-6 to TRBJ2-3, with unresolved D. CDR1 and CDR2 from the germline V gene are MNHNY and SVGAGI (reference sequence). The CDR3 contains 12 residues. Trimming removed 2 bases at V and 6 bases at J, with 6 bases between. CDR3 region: CASSYVGDTQYF. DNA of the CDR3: TGTGCCAGCAGTTACGTTGGGGATACGCAGTATTTT.

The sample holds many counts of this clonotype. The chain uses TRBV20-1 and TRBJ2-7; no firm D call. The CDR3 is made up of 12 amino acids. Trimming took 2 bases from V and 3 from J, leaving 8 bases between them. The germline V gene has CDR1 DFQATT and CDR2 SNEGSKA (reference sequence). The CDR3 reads CSARSDGYEQYF. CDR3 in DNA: TGCAGTGCTAGATCGGACGGCTACGAGCAGTACTTC.

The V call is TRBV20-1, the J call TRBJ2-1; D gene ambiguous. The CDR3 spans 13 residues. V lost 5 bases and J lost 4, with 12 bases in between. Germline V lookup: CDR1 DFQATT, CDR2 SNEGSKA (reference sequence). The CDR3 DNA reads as TGCAGTGCTCCCTCAGGCCGTTACAATGAGCAGTTCTTC. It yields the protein CSAPSGRYNEQFF.

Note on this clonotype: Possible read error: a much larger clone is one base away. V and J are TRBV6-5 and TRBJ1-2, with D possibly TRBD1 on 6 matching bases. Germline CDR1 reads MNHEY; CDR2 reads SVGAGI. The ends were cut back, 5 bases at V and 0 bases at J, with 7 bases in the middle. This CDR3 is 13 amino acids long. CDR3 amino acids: CASSRTANYGYTF. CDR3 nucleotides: TGTGCCAGCAGTCGGACAGCTAACTATGGCTACACCTTC.

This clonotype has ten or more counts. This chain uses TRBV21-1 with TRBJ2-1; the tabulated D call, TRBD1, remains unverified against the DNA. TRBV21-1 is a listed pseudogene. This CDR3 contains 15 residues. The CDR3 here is CASSPRTAFYNEQFF. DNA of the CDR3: TGTGCCAGCAGCCCACGGACAGCTTTCTACAATGAGCAGTTCTTC.

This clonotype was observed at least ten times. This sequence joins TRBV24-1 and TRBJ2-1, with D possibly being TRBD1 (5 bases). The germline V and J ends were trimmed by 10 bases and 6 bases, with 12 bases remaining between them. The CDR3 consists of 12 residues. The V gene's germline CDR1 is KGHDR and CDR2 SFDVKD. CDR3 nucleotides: TGTGCCACTCGTGGGGCTATCAATGAGCAGTTCTTC. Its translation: CATRGAINEQFF.

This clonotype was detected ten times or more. The DNA for the CDR3 is TGTGCCAGCAGCCAAGAGGACAGCGAGGGCTCCTACGAGCAGTACTTC. Translation: CASSQEDSEGSYEQYF. The chain employs TRBV4-2 and TRBJ2-7, with D possibly TRBD1 on 6 matching bases. The CDR3 is 16 residues long. The V gene lost 0 bases and the J gene lost 0 bases, with 12 bases spanning the gap. CDR1 LGHNA and CDR2 YNFKEQ come from the germline V gene.